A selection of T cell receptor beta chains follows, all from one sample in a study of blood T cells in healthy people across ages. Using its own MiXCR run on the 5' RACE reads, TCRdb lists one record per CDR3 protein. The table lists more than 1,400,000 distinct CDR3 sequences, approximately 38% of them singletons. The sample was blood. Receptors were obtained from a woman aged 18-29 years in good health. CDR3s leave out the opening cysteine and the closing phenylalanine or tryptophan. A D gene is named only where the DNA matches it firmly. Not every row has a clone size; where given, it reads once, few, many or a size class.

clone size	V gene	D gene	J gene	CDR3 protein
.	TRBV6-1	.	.	ACSPGQRQETQY
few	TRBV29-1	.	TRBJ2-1	SVRDNNEQF
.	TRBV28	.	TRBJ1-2	AGRSSYGYT
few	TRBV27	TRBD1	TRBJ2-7	ASSSDRGIGYEQY
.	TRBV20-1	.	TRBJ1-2	SARDQGPPYGYT
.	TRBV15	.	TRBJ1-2	ATSRDLIQAANYGYT
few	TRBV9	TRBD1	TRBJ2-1	ASSEGTAISEQF
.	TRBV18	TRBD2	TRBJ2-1	ASSPKEGRSGGPLGSGVYEQF
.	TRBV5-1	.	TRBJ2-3	ASSESQTGTDTQY
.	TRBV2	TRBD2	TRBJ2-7	ASSAGTRGEQY
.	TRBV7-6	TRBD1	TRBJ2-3	ASSARDRPDSTDTQY
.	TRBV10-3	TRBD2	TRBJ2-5	AIMASGGIDEQY
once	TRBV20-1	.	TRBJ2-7	SAIRETYEQY
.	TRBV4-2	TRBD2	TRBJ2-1	ASSLTGTSGHNEQF
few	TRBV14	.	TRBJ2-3	ASSQGQGPDTQY
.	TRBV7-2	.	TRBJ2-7	ASSLVEQRQY
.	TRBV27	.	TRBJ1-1	ASSLQGRGGTEAF
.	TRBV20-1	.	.	SASSSDPSSYNEQY
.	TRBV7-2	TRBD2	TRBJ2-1	ASTSGLAYYEQF
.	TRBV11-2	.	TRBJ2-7	ASSWPDSSYEQY
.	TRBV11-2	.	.	ASSLRLLGDEQY
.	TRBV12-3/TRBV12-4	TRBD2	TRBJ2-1	ASSGPREGHADEQF
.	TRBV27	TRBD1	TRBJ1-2	ASSPLPGDSFHYGYT
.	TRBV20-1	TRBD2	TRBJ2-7	SAFPGGSYEQY
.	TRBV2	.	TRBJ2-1	ASPAIINEQF
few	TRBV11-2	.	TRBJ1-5	ASSPQGTRDQPQH
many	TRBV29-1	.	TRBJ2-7	SCRDTIYEQY
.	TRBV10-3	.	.	ATAEGGIYEQY
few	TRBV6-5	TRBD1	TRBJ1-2	ASSLDRAGYGYT
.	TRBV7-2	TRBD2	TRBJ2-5	ASSLLTSGVNEQY
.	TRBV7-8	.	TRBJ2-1	ASSLDGTAGPYNEQF
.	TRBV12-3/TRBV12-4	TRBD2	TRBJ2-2	ATSGRNTGELF
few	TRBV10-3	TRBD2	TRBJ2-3	AIRDRTSGGATDTQY
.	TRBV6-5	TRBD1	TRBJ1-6	ASSFRDRNSPLH
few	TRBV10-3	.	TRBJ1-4	AISEAGQQVATNEKLF
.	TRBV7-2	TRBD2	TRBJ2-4	ASSPPGTSGKNIQY
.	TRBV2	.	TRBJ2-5	ASIASDTQETQY
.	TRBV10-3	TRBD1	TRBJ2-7	AHGTARKCEQY
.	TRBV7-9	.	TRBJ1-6	ASTPRGGNSPLH
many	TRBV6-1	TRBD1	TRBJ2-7	ASRTRDRVDYEQY
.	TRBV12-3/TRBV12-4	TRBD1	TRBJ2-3	ASSGRTGVFADTQY